This T cell receptor (beta chain) was captured in a study of shared clonotypes between healthy human individuals. It was at deep level that the assay was run. TCRdb keeps only in-frame clones here, not all; method: immunoSEQ multiplex PCR. Among some 500,000 clones listed, around 96% were seen once. The CDR3 totals 16 residues. Germline CDR1 reads LNHDA; CDR2 reads SQIVND (reference sequence). V shed 3 bases, J shed 7 bases, and the junction held 12 bases outside the gene matches. The chain employs TRBV19 and TRBJ1-5, with TRBD1 identical over 7 bases. This clonotype originated in a woman aged 25-40 years in good health. The sample consisted of naive CD4+ T cells sorted from blood. Subset defined: CD45RA+ positively selected. The CDR3 spells CASSIVTWDSTQPQHF. CDR3 in DNA: TGTGCCAGTAGTATTGTAACGTGGGACAGCACACAGCCCCAGCATTTT.